Given below is one TCR beta chain in context. The data belong to a study of blood T cell repertoires in COVID-19. In the study overall: Spain, Italy and the United States supplied samples that represented acute and convalescent COVID-19. In each case, the material was cDNA or gDNA derived from T cells, B-cell-depleted T cells, or PBMCs.

Original handling: The assay estimated nucleated cells by amplifying reference gene primers. The repertoire was sequenced with immunoSEQ multiplex PCR; TCRdb's copy has only in-frame clones and lacks some. The V and J calls and clone size come from that table; D and trimming were worked out from the DNA. The sample holds approximately 300,000 clones; about 93% are singletons and the top ten take 6.5% to 8%. Enrollment of patients from Seattle took place during active infection, with longitudinal follow-up. The CDR3 covers 14 residues. V gave up 8 bases and J gave up 6 bases; unmatched junction bases: 10. Germline CDR1 GTSNPN, CDR2 SVGIG (reference sequence).

This TCR derives from a woman aged 25 to 39 with COVID-19, enrolled during active disease. Sample: peripheral blood. The rearrangement uses TRBV30 and TRBJ2-1, with 10 bases lining up with TRBD2. CDR3 protein: CARSPGTSANEQFF. The CDR3 bases are TGTGCCCGCTCCCCCGGGACTAGCGCCAATGAGCAGTTCTTC.